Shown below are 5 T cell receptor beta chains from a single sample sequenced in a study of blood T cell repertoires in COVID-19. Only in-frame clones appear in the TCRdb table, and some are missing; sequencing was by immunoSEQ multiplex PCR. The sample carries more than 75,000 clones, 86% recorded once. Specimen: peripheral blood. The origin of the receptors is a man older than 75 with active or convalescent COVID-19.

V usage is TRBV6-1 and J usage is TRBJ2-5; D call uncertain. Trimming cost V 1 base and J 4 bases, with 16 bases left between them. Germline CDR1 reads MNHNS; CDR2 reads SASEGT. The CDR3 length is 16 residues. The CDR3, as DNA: TGTGCCAGCAGTGAAGTGGCTAGTTTGGCGTCAGAGACCCAGTACTTC. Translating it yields CASSEVASLASETQYF.

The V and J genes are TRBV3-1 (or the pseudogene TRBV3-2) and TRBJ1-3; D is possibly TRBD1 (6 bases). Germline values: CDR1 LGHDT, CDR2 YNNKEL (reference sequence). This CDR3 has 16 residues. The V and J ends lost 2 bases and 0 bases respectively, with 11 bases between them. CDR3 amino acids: CASSQKGQYSGNTIYF. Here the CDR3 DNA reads TGTGCCAGCAGCCAAAAAGGACAGTACTCTGGAAACACCATATATTTT.

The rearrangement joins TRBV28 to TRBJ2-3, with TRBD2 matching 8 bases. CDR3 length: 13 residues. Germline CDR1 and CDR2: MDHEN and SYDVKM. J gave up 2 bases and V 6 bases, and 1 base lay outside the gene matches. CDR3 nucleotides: TGTGCCAGCAGACTAGCGGCCACAGATACGCAGTATTTT. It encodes CASRLAATDTQYF.

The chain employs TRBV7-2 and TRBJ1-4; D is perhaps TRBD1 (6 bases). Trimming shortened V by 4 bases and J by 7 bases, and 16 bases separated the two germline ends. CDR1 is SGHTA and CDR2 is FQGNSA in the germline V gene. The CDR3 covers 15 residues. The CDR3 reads CASSYSQGLGEKLFF. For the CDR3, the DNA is TGTGCCAGCAGCTACTCCCAGGGGCTGGGTGAAAAACTGTTTTTT.

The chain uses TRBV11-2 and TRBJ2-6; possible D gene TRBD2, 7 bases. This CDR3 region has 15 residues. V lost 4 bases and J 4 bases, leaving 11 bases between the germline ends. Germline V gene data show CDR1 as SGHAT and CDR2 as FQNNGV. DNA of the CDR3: TGTGCCAGCAGCTGGGGGGGCTCAGGGGCCAACGTCCTGACTTTC. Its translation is CASSWGGSGANVLTF.